The 32 T cell receptor beta chains given below trace back to one sample, sequenced in a study of circulating CD8 cells and anti-PD-1 response in melanoma. Sorting of live CD3+CD8+TCRalphabeta+ cells by PD-1 and/or TIGIT gave four subsets. The QIAseq Immune Repertoire TCR panel built the libraries from roughly 15 ng of total RNA. Via MiXCR, TCRdb re-called the reads, giving one row per CDR3 protein. Among about 460 distinct CDR3 sequences listed, more than 5.5% were seen once. The material sequenced was CD8+ T cells from PBMCs, taken at baseline or after one month of anti-PD-1 therapy (not recorded which). All receptors derive from a human donor with melanoma.

This clonotype is large by share. V and J are TRBV4-2 and TRBJ2-1, with 7 positions matching TRBD1. J gave up 7 bases and V 4 bases, and 10 bases lay outside the gene matches. The CDR3 length is 15 residues. Per the germline V gene, CDR1 is LGHNA and CDR2 is YNFKEQ. The CDR3 here is CASSLSRAGGNEQFF. The CDR3 region has the DNA TGTGCCAGCAGCCTCTCTAGGGCAGGGGGTAATGAGCAGTTCTTC.

This clonotype is large within its sample. The chain uses TRBV28 and TRBJ2-3, with D possibly matching TRBD1 (5 bases). CDR1 and CDR2 from the germline V gene are MDHEN and SYDVKM. The CDR3 consists of 14 residues. The V end lost 3 bases, the J end lost 3 bases, and 10 bases lay between the germline ends. The CDR3 loop reads CASSFLSGTDTQYF. The CDR3 DNA follows: TGTGCCAGCAGTTTTTTATCAGGGACAGATACGCAGTATTTT.

This clonotype was counted only a few times. The genes are TRBV4-1 and TRBJ2-1, with D tentatively TRBD1 or TRBD2 (6 bases each). Germline lookup yields CDR1 MGHRA and CDR2 YSYEKL. V shed 4 bases and J shed 5 bases, with 18 bases lying between them. The CDR3 is 16 residues long. CDR3 protein: CASSRGTGTSDNEQFF. Written as DNA, the CDR3 is TGCGCCAGCAGCCGAGGAACAGGGACTTCTGACAATGAGCAGTTCTTC.

This clonotype is labeled as large (0.1 to 1%). The rearrangement uses TRBV2 and TRBJ2-3, with TRBD2 matching 10 bases. The CDR3 extends over 14 amino acids. Germline trimming cut 7 bases from V and 1 base from J; bases unmatched to any gene: 2. Germline V CDR1 and CDR2: SNHLY, FYNNEI. CDR3 protein: CASTGLAGTDTQYF. The CDR3 coding sequence is TGTGCCAGCACCGGACTAGCGGGCACAGATACGCAGTATTTT.

This clonotype is large by share. The gene calls are TRBV27 and TRBJ2-7, with 8 bases identical to TRBD1. This CDR3 is 15 amino acids long. Germline CDR1 is MNHEY and CDR2 is SMNVEV (reference sequence). The J segment lost 6 bases and the V segment lost 1 base, leaving 8 bases of the junction unmatched. CDR3 DNA: TGTGCCAGCAGTTTATGGGCTGACAGGGGAGCCGAGCAGTACTTC. It translates to CASSLWADRGAEQYF.

Points on this clonotype: A much bigger clone sits one base away, suggesting this may be a read error. The rearrangement links TRBV19 to TRBJ1-1; 7 nucleotides agree with TRBD1. The V segment lost 10 bases and the J segment 4 bases; nucleotides outside the gene matches: 9. The CDR3 loop spans 13 amino acids. Germline V lookup: CDR1 LNHDA, CDR2 SQIVND (reference sequence). The CDR3 sequence is CANKNRGGTEAFF. CDR3 nucleotides: TGTGCCAATAAGAACAGGGGTGGCACTGAAGCTTTCTTT.

This clonotype is large by share. The gene calls are TRBV27 and TRBJ2-1; tentatively, D is TRBD2 (6 bases). The V gene's germline CDR1 is MNHEY and CDR2 SMNVEV (reference sequence). The CDR3 covers 14 residues. V lost 8 bases and J 4 bases, leaving 15 bases between the germline ends. This chain's CDR3 is CASRRGNFYNEQFF. Here the CDR3 DNA reads TGTGCCAGCCGGCGGGGAAACTTTTACAATGAGCAGTTCTTC.

This clonotype qualifies as large. J is TRBJ2-5 and V is TRBV7-2; D is tentatively TRBD1 or TRBD2 (5 bases each). Germline assignment: CDR1 SGHTA and CDR2 FQGNSA. This CDR3 is 16 amino acids long. V lost 2 bases and J lost 2, with 15 bases in between. CDR3 in DNA: TGTGCCAGCAGCTTACGCTGGGGGTCCCTACAAGAGACCCAGTACTTC. It is translated as CASSLRWGSLQETQYF.

Sample share makes this clonotype large. The rearrangement uses TRBV11-2 and TRBJ1-2, with D maybe TRBD1 (5 bases). Trimming removed 7 bases at V and 6 bases at J, with 24 bases between. CDR3 length equals 16 residues. The germline CDR1 and CDR2 sequences are SGHAT and FQNNGV. The CDR3 sequence is CASIGYRDGVLDGYTF. CDR3 DNA sequence: TGTGCCAGCATCGGATACCGGGACGGAGTTCTGGATGGCTACACCTTC.

This clonotype rates as large. The chain combines TRBV7-6 with TRBJ2-1, with D possibly TRBD2 on 6 matching bases. This CDR3 comprises 16 residues. CDR1 is SGHVS and CDR2 is FNYEAQ in the germline V gene. V lost 5 bases and J lost 1, with 15 bases in between. The CDR3 sequence: CASSPQLASSYNEQFF. The CDR3 DNA is TGTGCCAGCAGCCCGCAACTAGCTTCGTCCTACAATGAGCAGTTCTTC.

This clonotype ranks as medium-sized. This sequence joins TRBV20-1 and TRBJ2-3; 10 nucleotides line up with TRBD2. The CDR3 totals 17 residues. V lost 0 bases to trimming and J lost 5 bases; unmatched junction nucleotides: 11. Germline values: CDR1 DFQATT, CDR2 SNEGSKA (reference sequence). This CDR3 is CSARDSTSGAAGDTQYF. For the CDR3, the DNA is TGCAGTGCTAGAGATAGTACTAGCGGGGCGGCAGGAGATACGCAGTATTTT.

By share, this clonotype counts as large. The rearrangement links TRBV6-6 to TRBJ2-7, with D uncertain. Germline CDR1 MNHNY, CDR2 SVGAGI (reference sequence). Trimming removed 5 bases at V and 7 bases at J, with 9 bases between. CDR3 length equals 11 residues. The CDR3 DNA follows: TGTGCCAGCAGTCCTTCCTCGGAGCAGTACTTC. Translating it yields CASSPSSEQYF.

By share, this clonotype counts as large (0.1 to 1%). This chain links TRBV28 with TRBJ1-1; D unclear. Between the trimmed V and J ends, which lost 4 bases and 5 bases, there was a span of 14 bases. The germline V gene has CDR1 MDHEN and CDR2 SYDVKM. This CDR3 comprises 14 residues. The CDR3 is CASSSGSRPTEAFF. The CDR3, as DNA: TGTGCCAGCAGTTCCGGAAGTCGTCCAACTGAAGCTTTCTTT.

The table lists this clonotype with a few counts. The chain couples TRBV5-4 to TRBJ1-1, with D maybe TRBD1 (5 bases). This CDR3 has 15 residues. Germline assignment: CDR1 SGHNT and CDR2 YYREEE (reference sequence). Trimming took 1 base from V and 1 from J, leaving 11 bases between them. The CDR3 DNA sequence: TGTGCCAGCAGCTTGAGACAGACCGGGAACACTGAAGCTTTCTTT. It specifies CASSLRQTGNTEAFF. Supplemented by reference TRBV5-4 and TRBJ1-1, the full variable domain reads ETGVTQSPTHLIKTRGQQVTLRCSSQSGHNTVSWYQQALGQGPQFIFQYYREEENGRGNFPPRFSGLQFPNYSSELNVNALELDDSALYLCASSLRQTGNTEAFFGQGTRLTVV.

V is TRBV4-2 and J is TRBJ2-1; D not certain. Trimming pared 2 bases from V and 12 bases from J, leaving 17 bases between. This CDR3 has 14 amino acids. Germline V gene sequence: CDR1 LGHNA, CDR2 YNFKEQ. Here the CDR3 DNA reads TGTGCCAGCAGCCAAACTTTGGGTCCCGGTGCGCAGTTCTTC. Residues: CASSQTLGPGAQFF.

In the case of this clonotype: This may be a read error: a much more frequent sequence differs by one nucleotide. This chain joins TRBV12-3 or TRBV12-4 and TRBJ2-5; D tentatively fits TRBD1 or TRBD2 (5 bases each). The CDR3 totals 12 residues. Written as DNA, the CDR3 is TGTGCCAGCAGTTCTGGATCAGGGACCCTGTACTTC. Amino acid sequence: CASSSGSGTLYF.

For this clonotype: This clone may be a read error of a much larger clone one base away. The chain uses TRBV28 and TRBJ2-7, with TRBD1 as a possible D gene (6 bases). Trimming removed 6 bases from V and 9 bases from J, with 24 bases in between. Germline assignment: CDR1 MDHEN and CDR2 SYDVKM. The CDR3 totals 15 residues. The CDR3 protein is CASSSVTGKADGQYF. CDR3 sequence (DNA): TGTGCCAGCAGCTCCGTCACAGGGAAGGCGGACGGGCAGTACTTC.

As regards this clonotype: The junction does not match germline at one end; this may be a read error. The V gene is TRBV30, the J gene TRBJ1-3; D gene unclear. The germline gives CDR1 GTSNPN, CDR2 SVGIG (reference sequence). The CDR3 is 12 residues long. The CDR3 nucleotides are TGTGCCTGGAAGAAGATGGGAAGCACCATATATTTT. Protein: CAWKKMGSTIYF.

This clonotype is judged large. The chain combines TRBV9 with TRBJ2-2; D call uncertain. The V gene's germline CDR1 is SGDLS and CDR2 YYNGEE. The CDR3 runs 14 residues. Trimming took 1 base from V and 2 from J, leaving 6 bases between them. In DNA, the CDR3 is TGTGCCAGCAGCGTAAGGCCCAACACCGGGGAGCTGTTTTTT. Translation: CASSVRPNTGELFF.

This clonotype is labeled as large. The chain uses TRBV15 and TRBJ2-3, with TRBD2 identical over 7 bases. After removal of 1 base from V and 9 bases from J, the junction contained 1 base not matched to a gene. The CDR3 runs 12 residues. The germline V gene encodes CDR1 LNHNV and CDR2 YYDKDF (reference sequence). The CDR3: CATSRGEGTQYF. The CDR3 DNA sequence: TGTGCCACCAGCAGAGGGGAGGGGACGCAGTATTTT.

This clonotype occurred a few times. This chain uses TRBV5-5 with TRBJ1-6; D call uncertain. Deletions cut 2 bases from V and 5 bases from J, with 14 bases between. The CDR3 extends over 16 amino acids. The germline CDR1 and CDR2 sequences are SGHKS and YYEKEE (reference sequence). Here the CDR3 reads CASSLSGNPNNSPLHF. CDR3 DNA sequence: TGTGCCAGCAGCTTATCCGGTAACCCCAATAATTCACCCCTCCACTTT.

By share, this clonotype ranks as large. This chain joins TRBV28 and TRBJ2-2, with D hard to call. Trimming took off 6 bases at V and 3 bases at J, with 11 bases between the two ends. The V gene's germline CDR1 is MDHEN and CDR2 SYDVKM. CDR3 length: 14 residues. The CDR3 DNA follows: TGTGCCAGCAGCCCCCCTTTGGACACCGGGGAGCTGTTTTTT. Translating gives CASSPPLDTGELFF.

By share of the sample, this clonotype is large. J is TRBJ2-3 and V is TRBV24-1; 12 bases align to TRBD2. Unmatched junction bases numbered 10, after V lost 5 bases and J lost 5 bases. Germline loops: CDR1 KGHDR, CDR2 SFDVKD. CDR3 length: 17 amino acids. The CDR3: CATSVCLAGGRRDTQYF. DNA for the CDR3: TGTGCCACCAGTGTGTGTCTAGCGGGGGGGAGGCGAGATACGCAGTATTTT.

By sample fraction, this clonotype is hyperexpanded. J is TRBJ2-7 and V is TRBV20-1; no definite D call. The CDR3 is 14 amino acids. Trimming pared 1 base from V and 0 bases from J, leaving 10 bases between. Germline lookup yields CDR1 DFQATT and CDR2 SNEGSKA (reference sequence). CDR3 loop: CSARGIDSSYEQYF. The DNA of the CDR3 is TGCAGTGCTAGAGGAATAGATAGCTCCTACGAGCAGTACTTC.

By sample fraction, this clonotype is large. This chain joins TRBV18 and TRBJ2-5; 8 bases agree with TRBD1. Germline trimming cut 3 bases from V and 0 bases from J; bases unmatched to any gene: 3. The CDR3 length is 15 residues. Germline loops: CDR1 KGHSH, CDR2 LQKENI. CDR3 coding DNA: TGTGCCAGCTCACCCCTGGACAGGGACCAAGAGACCCAGTACTTC. Translated: CASSPLDRDQETQYF.

Judged by abundance, this clonotype is large. The DNA of the CDR3 is TGTGCCAGCAGCTTAGTCCGGGGAGGCGATGGCTACACCTTC. Translating gives CASSLVRGGDGYTF. V is TRBV7-2 and J is TRBJ1-2, with D hard to call. The length of the CDR3 is 14 residues. Germline lookup yields CDR1 SGHTA and CDR2 FQGNSA. Trimming cost V 1 base and J 6 bases, with 12 bases left between them.

By share of the sample, this clonotype is large. V gene TRBV7-3 combines with J gene TRBJ2-7, with a tentative D call TRBD2 (6 bases). The germline gives CDR1 SGHTA, CDR2 FQGTGA. Trimming cost V 5 bases and J 0 bases, with 11 bases left between them. The CDR3 spans 14 residues. The CDR3 bases are TGTGCCAGCAGCCTCGCCGGGAGCTCCTACGAGCAGTACTTC. Translated, it gives CASSLAGSSYEQYF. Drawing the rest from reference TRBV7-3 and TRBJ2-7, the complete variable domain is GAGVSQTPSNKVTEKGKYVELRCDPISGHTALYWYRQSLGQGPEFLIYFQGTGAADDSGLPNDRFFAVRPEGSVSTLKIQRTERGDSAVYLCASSLAGSSYEQYFGPGTRLTVT.

This clonotype counts as medium-sized. One end of the junction is discordant with germline, which a read error may explain. The chain links TRBV7-2 to TRBJ1-5; D is undetermined. Germline V CDR1 and CDR2: SGHTA, FQGNSA. CDR3 size: 16 residues. This chain's CDR3 is CASSLGVPYSNQPRHF. The CDR3 DNA sequence: TGTGCCAGCAGCTTGGGAGTTCCTTATAGCAATCAGCCCCGGCATTTT.

This clonotype ranks as large. This chain connects TRBV4-1 to TRBJ2-1; D possibly corresponds to TRBD2 (5 bases). This CDR3 is built from 16 residues. V shed 2 bases and J shed 2 bases, with 13 bases lying between them. Per the germline V gene, CDR1 is MGHRA and CDR2 is YSYEKL. The CDR3 nucleotides read TGCGCCAGCAGCCAACGTTCGGGGATTGCCTACAATGAGCAGTTCTTC. Encoded protein: CASSQRSGIAYNEQFF.

This clonotype is termed large. The rearrangement joins TRBV28 to TRBJ2-3; D ambiguous. This CDR3 has 14 residues. Germline CDR1 is MDHEN and CDR2 is SYDVKM. Trimming took off 3 bases at V and 1 base at J, with 8 bases between the two ends. This CDR3 reads CASSFVAGTDTQYF. The CDR3, as DNA: TGTGCCAGCAGTTTTGTGGCCGGCACAGATACGCAGTATTTT.

This clonotype is large in the sample. V is TRBV27 and J is TRBJ2-7; tentatively, D is TRBD1 or TRBD2 (5 bases each). Germline V gene lookup returns CDR1 MNHEY and CDR2 SMNVEV (reference sequence). Trimming stripped 4 bases from V and 7 bases from J, with 14 bases between. The length of the CDR3 is 13 residues. The CDR3 loop is CASSSKGTWEQYF. The CDR3 DNA follows: TGTGCCAGCAGTTCAAAAGGGACGTGGGAGCAGTACTTC.

In its sample, this clonotype is large. The chain employs TRBV24-1 and TRBJ2-7, with 8 nucleotides matching TRBD1. The V and J ends lost 2 bases and 7 bases, in that order; junction bases with no gene match: 6. The CDR3 consists of 14 residues. Germline CDR1 and CDR2: KGHDR and SFDVKD. CDR3 DNA sequence: TGTGCCACCAGTGATTCGGACAGGGAATGGGAGCAGTACTTC. Its translation: CATSDSDREWEQYF.